Following are 25 T cell receptor beta chains from one sample sequenced in a study of CD8 T cells in ankylosing spondylitis. Each CDR3 protein is one row after TCRdb ran MiXCR on the 5' RACE reads. The repertoire consists of a few hundred thousand distinct CDR3 sequences, with approximately 11% occurring once and the leading ten covering under 7.5%. The antigens these receptors bind are not known. Study observations and caveats: Apparently characteristic of ankylosing spondylitis blood was a TCR beta motif (fewer than 10 highly homologous variants).

The sequenced sample was blood, either unsorted or a sorted T cell fraction (not recorded which). These receptors came from a male donor with ankylosing spondylitis.

The chain has TRBV7-2 and TRBJ1-1; TRBD1 is a possible D gene (5 bases). Trimming took 5 bases from V and 4 from J, leaving 17 bases between them. CDR3 length equals 15 residues. Germline V CDR1 and CDR2: SGHTA, FQGNSA. The CDR3 protein is CASSDQGPGATEAFF. The CDR3 DNA follows: TGTGCCAGCAGCGACCAGGGTCCAGGCGCCACTGAAGCTTTCTTT.

This clonotype was counted at least ten times. This chain links TRBV11-3 with TRBJ2-3; 7 nucleotides match TRBD1. The CDR3 consists of 16 residues. The germline gives CDR1 SGHNT, CDR2 YENEEA. V lost 2 bases and J lost 0; bases outside the gene matches: 5. The CDR3 loop reads CASSLMGTVSTDTQYF. In nucleotides, the CDR3 is TGTGCCAGCAGCTTAATGGGGACAGTCAGCACAGATACGCAGTATTTT.

This chain connects TRBV18 to TRBJ2-3; the D is unclear. This CDR3 is built from 14 residues. V gave up 3 bases and J gave up 5 bases, with 12 bases separating them. CDR1 and CDR2 (germline): KGHSH, LQKENI. CDR3 coding DNA: TGTGCCAGCTCACCCGGTCCCGACCAAGATACGCAGTATTTT. It encodes CASSPGPDQDTQYF.

This clonotype was seen more than once but under ten times. The chain recombines TRBV20-1 with TRBJ2-5; D is unclear. V dropped 6 bases and J dropped 5 bases, with 13 bases sitting between them. This CDR3 has 12 amino acids. Germline-derived CDR1 and CDR2 are DFQATT and SNEGSKA (reference sequence). The CDR3 is CSASQLRETQYF. In DNA form, the CDR3 reads TGCAGTGCCAGCCAGCTGAGGGAGACCCAGTACTTC.

This clonotype was picked up a small number of times. This chain uses TRBV27 with TRBJ2-1, with 8 bases lining up with TRBD2. The germline V gene encodes CDR1 MNHEY and CDR2 SMNVEV (reference sequence). The CDR3 totals 13 residues. V dropped 4 bases and J dropped 9; count of bases not matched to a gene: 5. The CDR3 region is CASSYSGRTEQFF. The CDR3 DNA reads TGTGCCAGCAGTTACAGCGGGAGAACTGAGCAGTTCTTC.

In DNA, the CDR3 is TGTGCCAGCAGCCCCGACGGTCTCTATGGCTACACCTTC. Amino acids: CASSPDGLYGYTF. The chain recombines TRBV7-9 with TRBJ1-2, with unresolved D. Germline V gene lookup returns CDR1 SEHNR and CDR2 FQNEAQ (reference sequence). V gave up 5 bases and J gave up 4 bases, with 11 bases separating them. The CDR3 totals 13 residues.

This clonotype was detected only a few times. This chain links TRBV7-9 with TRBJ2-1; tentatively, D is TRBD1 (6 bases). There are 16 residues in the CDR3. V was shortened by 4 bases and J by 5 bases, with 18 bases between the two germline ends. Per the germline V gene, CDR1 is SEHNR and CDR2 is FQNEAQ (reference sequence). In DNA form, the CDR3 reads TGTGCCAGCAGCTCTCCCCAAGACAGGTTCAACAATGAGCAGTTCTTC. This codes for CASSSPQDRFNNEQFF.

This clonotype has ten or more counts. The chain recombines TRBV7-2 with TRBJ2-3, with a possible D match to TRBD2 (5 bases). V was clipped by 3 bases and J by 6 bases, with 7 bases between them. Looked up from germline, CDR1 is SGHTA and CDR2 is FQGNSA. The CDR3 runs 12 residues. The chain's CDR3 is CASSFRGDTQYF. CDR3 nucleotide sequence: TGTGCCAGCAGCTTTCGAGGGGATACGCAGTATTTT.

This clonotype showed up just a few times. The V call is TRBV7-2, the J call TRBJ2-5, with a possible D match to TRBD2 (6 bases). In germline, CDR1 is SGHTA, CDR2 FQGNSA. The V end was cut by 5 bases, the J end by 3 bases, with 13 bases between. This CDR3 region has 14 residues. CDR3 amino acids: CASSVQGGKETQYF. The CDR3 DNA sequence: TGTGCCAGCAGCGTTCAGGGAGGCAAAGAGACCCAGTACTTC.

This clonotype was recorded a few times. The chain is built from TRBV5-1 and TRBJ1-2; D unresolved. Trimming removed 4 bases from V and 0 bases from J, with 10 bases in between. This CDR3 region has 14 residues. Germline CDR1 SGHRS, CDR2 YFSETQ. The CDR3 nucleotides are TGCGCCAGCAGCGAGGGCGGCCCTAACTATGGCTACACCTTC. It encodes CASSEGGPNYGYTF.

This clonotype showed up just a few times. J is TRBJ2-2 and V is TRBV2; no definite D call. Trimming removed 5 bases from V and 3 bases from J, with 10 bases in between. Germline V CDR1 and CDR2: SNHLY, FYNNEI. CDR3 length equals 14 residues. CDR3 coding DNA: TGTGCCAGCAGTTACTACGACGACACCGGGGAGCTGTTTTTT. This translates into CASSYYDDTGELFF.

This clonotype was seen only a few times. The chain is built from TRBV2 and TRBJ2-2; D call uncertain. The length of the CDR3 is 12 residues. CDR1 SNHLY and CDR2 FYNNEI come from the germline V gene. V was shortened by 8 bases and J by 9 bases, with 13 bases between the two germline ends. The CDR3 DNA reads TGTGCCAGCGGGAAGACACTCTGGGAGCTGTTTTTT. Its translation: CASGKTLWELFF.

This clonotype was observed a handful of times. J is TRBJ2-4 and V is TRBV20-1; 12 bases agree with TRBD2. The V and J ends lost 4 bases and 7 bases, in that order; junction bases with no gene match: 5. The CDR3 is made up of 14 amino acids. The germline V gene has CDR1 DFQATT and CDR2 SNEGSKA (reference sequence). The CDR3 spells CSAMTSGRANIQYF. CDR3 nucleotide sequence: TGCAGTGCTATGACTAGCGGGAGAGCGAACATTCAGTACTTC.

V and J are TRBV11-2 and TRBJ2-2; the match to TRBD2 covers 9 bases. CDR3 size: 16 residues. CDR1 and CDR2 from the germline V gene are SGHAT and FQNNGV. After removal of 3 bases from V and 5 bases from J, the junction contained 7 bases not matched to a gene. The CDR3 spells CASSFQAGGGTGELFF. The CDR3 DNA is TGTGCCAGCAGCTTCCAAGCGGGAGGAGGAACCGGGGAGCTGTTTTTT.

The gene calls are TRBV12-3 or TRBV12-4 and TRBJ1-2; D unresolved. The CDR3 loop spans 14 amino acids. The V end lost 0 bases, the J end lost 7 bases, and 12 bases lay between the germline ends. CDR3 in DNA: TGTGCCAGCAGTTTAGCGGGTCGAGTAAGTGGCTACACCTTC. Encoded protein: CASSLAGRVSGYTF.

This clonotype came up a few times. CDR3 amino acids: CASSFWPLEEGAETQYF. For the CDR3, the DNA is TGTGCCAGCAGTTTCTGGCCATTGGAGGAGGGAGCTGAGACCCAGTACTTC. V gene TRBV27 combines with J gene TRBJ2-5; D perhaps matches TRBD2 (6 bases). The germline gives CDR1 MNHEY, CDR2 SMNVEV (reference sequence). V was trimmed by 3 bases and J by 5 bases, leaving 22 bases between them. The CDR3 length is 17 residues.

The gene calls are TRBV11-1 and TRBJ2-2; no firm D call. V was pared by 3 bases and J by 0 bases, with 17 bases between. CDR1 and CDR2 from the germline V gene are SGHAT and FQDESV (reference sequence). There are 18 residues in the CDR3. DNA for the CDR3: TGTGCCAGCAGCTTCAGACGGACCCTCCCTCCGAACACCGGGGAGCTGTTTTTT. This sequence encodes CASSFRRTLPPNTGELFF.

There are many counts of this clonotype. This chain connects TRBV12-3 or TRBV12-4 to TRBJ1-4, with 7 bases aligning to TRBD1. Trimming cost V 6 bases and J 3 bases; bases outside gene matches: 4. There are 14 residues in the CDR3. The CDR3 protein is CASSPQGANEKLFF. In DNA form, the CDR3 reads TGTGCCAGCAGCCCGCAGGGGGCTAATGAAAAACTGTTTTTT.

The gene calls are TRBV11-2 and TRBJ2-1, with a weak D call TRBD2 (6 bases). There are 15 residues in the CDR3. Germline V gene sequence: CDR1 SGHAT, CDR2 FQNNGV. V was shortened by 5 bases and J by 4 bases, with 15 bases between the two germline ends. CDR3 protein: CASSPRGPLYNEQFF. CDR3 sequence (DNA): TGTGCCAGCAGCCCGCGGGGCCCCTTATACAATGAGCAGTTCTTC.

There are a few counts of this clonotype. The chain joins TRBV11-2 to TRBJ2-1; 7 positions match TRBD1. Germline V lookup: CDR1 SGHAT, CDR2 FQNNGV. The CDR3 contains 13 residues. J was trimmed by 10 bases and V by 11 bases; bases with no gene match: 14. The CDR3: CAVSRDSSSEQFF. The CDR3 DNA sequence: TGTGCCGTCTCCCGGGACAGTAGTTCCGAGCAGTTCTTC.

This chain uses TRBV20-1 with TRBJ1-5; D ambiguous. The CDR3 runs 16 residues. V was pared by 0 bases and J by 1 base, with 13 bases between. Per the germline V gene, CDR1 is DFQATT and CDR2 is SNEGSKA (reference sequence). The CDR3 coding sequence is TGCAGTGCTAGAGATCGGAGATCCGGGAGCAATCAGCCCCAGCATTTT. Protein: CSARDRRSGSNQPQHF.

This clonotype was counted between two and nine times. The chain carries TRBV20-1 and TRBJ2-5; possible D gene TRBD2, 6 bases. Germline CDR1 DFQATT, CDR2 SNEGSKA (reference sequence). V lost 3 bases, J lost 5 bases, and 16 bases lay in between. The CDR3 extends over 14 amino acids. This chain's CDR3 is CSARNSEGWETQYF. For the CDR3, the DNA is TGCAGTGCTAGGAATTCGGAGGGCTGGGAGACCCAGTACTTC.

This clonotype was recorded a few times. The chain recombines TRBV7-8 with TRBJ1-2; D ambiguous. Per the germline V gene, CDR1 is SGHVS and CDR2 is FQNEAQ. This CDR3 comprises 15 residues. V was shortened by 5 bases and J by 8 bases, with 21 bases between the two germline ends. This CDR3 reads CASSHDRASAGGYTF. The CDR3 coding sequence is TGTGCCAGCAGCCACGATCGGGCCTCGGCGGGAGGCTACACCTTC. Based on the CDR3 plus reference TRBV7-8 and TRBJ1-2, the full variable domain is GAGVSQSPRYKVAKRGQDVALRCDPISGHVSLFWYQQALGQGPEFLTYFQNEAQLDKSGLPSDRFFAERPEGSVSTLKIQRTQQEDSAVYLCASSHDRASAGGYTFGSGTRLTVV.

V is TRBV11-2 and J is TRBJ2-7, with TRBD1 matching 7 bases. There are 14 residues in the CDR3. V trimming: 5 bases; J trimming: 3 bases; junction bases outside the gene matches: 7. Looked up from germline, CDR1 is SGHAT and CDR2 is FQNNGV. The CDR3 region is CASSRTGTVYEQYF. The DNA of the CDR3 is TGTGCCAGCAGCAGAACGGGGACAGTCTACGAGCAGTACTTC.

The genes are TRBV6-1 and TRBJ2-1; 12 bases are a match to TRBD2. The J segment lost 0 bases and the V segment lost 7 bases, leaving 10 bases of the junction unmatched. Germline V CDR1 and CDR2: MNHNS, SASEGT. The CDR3 extends over 18 amino acids. The CDR3 here is CASKSLAGGKGSYNEQFF. In DNA, the CDR3 is TGTGCCAGCAAATCGCTAGCGGGAGGGAAGGGCTCCTACAATGAGCAGTTCTTC.